Shown below are 17 T cell receptor beta chains from a single sample sequenced in a study of T-cell memory formation after mild COVID-19. From the 5' RACE reads, TCRdb called clonotypes with MiXCR, one entry per CDR3 protein. The profile covers 450,000 to 700,000 distinct CDR3 sequences, with roughly 17% appearing a single time and about 12% taken by the ten largest. The sample consisted of PBMCs or a T cell subset sorted from them (not recorded which). The origin of the receptors is an adult woman who had mild COVID-19 (a few samples of this study predate the infection). Cell type and time point are not known.

The genes are TRBV4-1 and TRBJ2-7; 10 bases fit TRBD1. This CDR3 comprises 15 residues. V lost 2 bases, J lost 6 bases, and 7 bases stayed unmatched. Germline V gives CDR1 MGHRA, CDR2 YSYEKL. CDR3 sequence: CASSQHGQGGGEQYF. CDR3 nucleotides: TGCGCCAGCAGCCAACACGGACAGGGGGGAGGCGAGCAGTACTTC.

A few counts support this clonotype. This chain links TRBV5-1 with TRBJ2-1; D is perhaps TRBD1 (6 bases). The CDR3 is 12 amino acids. Germline V gene sequence: CDR1 SGHRS, CDR2 YFSETQ. The V end lost 4 bases, the J end lost 10 bases, and 12 bases lay between the germline ends. The CDR3 loop reads CASSQTGWEQFF. The CDR3 bases are TGCGCCAGCAGCCAGACAGGTTGGGAGCAGTTCTTC.

This chain uses TRBV5-4 with TRBJ2-1; tentatively, D is TRBD2 (6 bases). Trimming cost V 0 bases and J 10 bases, with 8 bases left between them. Per the germline V gene, CDR1 is SGHNT and CDR2 is YYREEE (reference sequence). The CDR3 consists of 12 residues. The DNA for the CDR3 is TGTGCCAGCAGCTTGGCCGCGGGAGAGCAGTTCTTC. Translating it yields CASSLAAGEQFF. The full variable domain, its missing parts supplied by reference TRBV5-4 and TRBJ2-1, is ETGVTQSPTHLIKTRGQQVTLRCSSQSGHNTVSWYQQALGQGPQFIFQYYREEENGRGNFPPRFSGLQFPNYSSELNVNALELDDSALYLCASSLAAGEQFFGPGTRLTVL.

The gene calls are TRBV9 and TRBJ2-1, with 7 bases aligning to TRBD2. Trimming removed 4 bases from V and 5 bases from J; junction bases left unmatched: 9. CDR3 length equals 15 residues. CDR1 is SGDLS and CDR2 is YYNGEE in the germline V gene. Written as DNA, the CDR3 is TGTGCCAGCAGCTCCACTAGCGAAATTCACAATGAGCAGTTCTTC. This gives the protein CASSSTSEIHNEQFF.

This clonotype was detected only a few times. The chain has TRBV11-3 and TRBJ2-7; 10 nucleotides match TRBD1. The V gene's germline CDR1 is SGHNT and CDR2 YENEEA. There are 15 residues in the CDR3. V shed 6 bases and J 5 bases; nucleotides not matched to a gene: 10. The CDR3 is CASSYGTGVWDEQYF. The CDR3 coding sequence is TGTGCCAGCAGTTATGGGACAGGGGTATGGGACGAGCAGTACTTC.

The V call is TRBV25-1, the J call TRBJ2-1; TRBD2 agrees at 7 bases. J lost 8 bases, V lost 4 bases, and 14 bases had no gene match. Germline assignment: CDR1 MGHDK and CDR2 SYGVNS. The CDR3 is 16 amino acids. The CDR3 DNA reads TGTGCCAGCAGTGGACAATCGGGCGGGAGCAACGATGAGCAGTTCTTC. It specifies CASSGQSGGSNDEQFF.

This clonotype has a count of ten or more. The rearrangement uses TRBV20-1 and TRBJ2-1, with 8 bases fitting TRBD2. The CDR3 runs to 14 residues. CDR1 DFQATT and CDR2 SNEGSKA come from the germline V gene (reference sequence). The junction had 8 bases not matched to a gene; V was cut back by 0 bases and J by 10 bases. This chain's CDR3 is CSARDFRRGREQFF. CDR3 nucleotides: TGCAGTGCTAGAGATTTTCGGCGCGGGAGGGAGCAGTTCTTC.

The rearrangement links TRBV7-2 to TRBJ2-1; D may be TRBD1 or TRBD2 (5 bases each). V lost 2 bases and J 8 bases, leaving 10 bases between the germline ends. The CDR3 runs 13 residues. Looked up from germline, CDR1 is SGHTA and CDR2 is FQGNSA. CDR3 nucleotide sequence: TGTGCCAGCAGCTTATCGGGGACGGATGAGCAGTTCTTC. Protein: CASSLSGTDEQFF.

The chain employs TRBV3-1 and TRBJ1-1; maybe TRBD1 (5 bases). V dropped 4 bases and J dropped 6 bases, with 12 bases sitting between them. The CDR3 runs to 13 residues. Germline V gene lookup returns CDR1 LGHDT and CDR2 YNNKEL (reference sequence). The CDR3 DNA reads TGTGCCAGCAGCCCCCGGGGCCGAGCTGAAGCTTTCTTT. Its translation: CASSPRGRAEAFF.

The V gene is TRBV20-1, the J gene TRBJ2-2; 8 bases map to TRBD1. The CDR3 runs 18 residues. V was pared by 3 bases and J by 2 bases, with 14 bases of the junction left unmatched. The V gene's germline CDR1 is DFQATT and CDR2 SNEGSKA (reference sequence). CDR3 residues: CSARNPPGQGSNTGELFF. CDR3 nucleotides: TGCAGTGCTAGGAATCCCCCCGGACAGGGCTCAAACACCGGGGAGCTGTTTTTT.

V and J are TRBV28 and TRBJ2-7; TRBD2 might be the D (5 bases). This CDR3 is 14 amino acids long. Germline-derived CDR1 and CDR2 are MDHEN and SYDVKM. Trimming removed 1 base at V and 4 bases at J, with 11 bases between. Here the CDR3 reads CASSLLLAFYEQYF. The CDR3 DNA sequence: TGTGCCAGCAGTTTATTATTAGCGTTTTACGAGCAGTACTTC. Supplemented by reference TRBV28 and TRBJ2-7, the full variable domain reads DVKVTQSSRYLVKRTGEKVFLECVQDMDHENMFWYRQDPGLGLRLIYFSYDVKMKEKGDIPEGYSVSREKKERFSLILESASTNQTSMYLCASSLLLAFYEQYFGPGTRLTVT.

CDR3 amino acids: CSVSNKGNTGELFF. DNA of the CDR3: TGCAGCGTCTCCAACAAGGGAAACACCGGGGAGCTGTTTTTT. The chain has TRBV29-1 and TRBJ2-2, with D unresolved. The V end lost 6 bases, the J end lost 2 bases, and 13 bases lay between the germline ends. Germline values: CDR1 SQVTM, CDR2 ANQGSEA. CDR3 size: 14 residues.

Turning to this clonotype: Germline is not matched at one junction end, which may reflect a read error. The chain is built from TRBV12-3 or TRBV12-4 and TRBJ2-4, with 12 bases that match TRBD2. The CDR3 has 12 residues. The CDR3 reads CASSRGLAGYTF. The CDR3 DNA is TGTGCCAGCAGCCGGGGACTAGCGGGTTATACTTTC.

This clonotype has only a few counts. The rearrangement joins TRBV30 to TRBJ2-2; TRBD1 aligns across 7 bases. The CDR3 length is 13 residues. Germline V gene sequence: CDR1 GTSNPN, CDR2 SVGIG (reference sequence). CDR3 DNA: TGTGGTGGGACAGAGGCGAACACCGGGGAGCTGTTTTTT. Amino acids: CGGTEANTGELFF.

This rearrangement joins TRBV12-3 or TRBV12-4 to TRBJ2-7; TRBD1 aligns across 8 bases. The ends lost 1 base at V and 3 bases at J; junction bases unmatched: 5. This CDR3 has 15 amino acids. This CDR3 is CASSLDLTGVYEQYF. CDR3 DNA: TGTGCCAGCAGTTTAGACCTGACAGGGGTCTACGAGCAGTACTTC.

The CDR3 bases are TGTGCCAGCAGCAAAACTAGCGGGCTGAACACCGGGGAGCTGTTTTTT. Its protein is CASSKTSGLNTGELFF. This chain joins TRBV9 and TRBJ2-2; 9 nucleotides align to TRBD2. There are 16 residues in the CDR3. CDR1 and CDR2 (germline): SGDLS, YYNGEE. The V segment lost 4 bases and the J segment 1 base; nucleotides outside the gene matches: 5.

The CDR3 loop is CASSYLEMGRSWGREQYF. The CDR3 DNA sequence: TGTGCCAGCAGTTACCTGGAGATGGGTCGGTCTTGGGGACGCGAGCAGTACTTC. This chain uses TRBV6-2 or TRBV6-3 with TRBJ2-7; perhaps D is TRBD1 or TRBD2 (5 bases each). Between the trimmed V and J ends, which lost 2 bases and 6 bases, there was a span of 26 bases. Per germline, CDR1 MNHEY and CDR2 SVGEGT. This CDR3 spans 18 amino acids.